Each of the 32 T cell receptor beta chains below was sequenced from the same sample in a study of cytomegalovirus exposure and HLA in healthy donors (dated by TCRdb to about 2017). Receptors were amplified or captured by the immunoSEQ multiplex PCR assay. For the multiplex PCR, a mixture combining 60 forward primers for TCR Vbeta segments and 13 reverse primers for TCR Jbeta segments was used. As stored in TCRdb, this immuneACCESS dataset retains in-frame rearrangements with V and J assigned. A fraction of the clones does not appear; measured against another copy, unresolved V genes explain less than half of the discrepancy, and the remainder lacks a known reason. The table of this sample itemizes tens of thousands of clones. Clones ranked in the top ten supply about 4% of the sample. Sequenced: PBMCs. Receptor source: a female donor in good health and CMV-seropositive.

The chain is built from TRBV5-4 and TRBJ1-2; 8 bases align to TRBD1. The CDR3 is 14 amino acids. Germline lookup yields CDR1 SGHNT and CDR2 YYREEE (reference sequence). V trimming: 6 bases; J trimming: 0 bases; junction bases outside the gene matches: 4. The CDR3 is CASNWDRSNYGYTF. The CDR3 region has the DNA TGTGCCAGCAACTGGGACAGGTCTAACTATGGCTACACCTTC.

The gene calls are TRBV19 and TRBJ1-1; D is uncertain. The CDR3 has 17 amino acids. Between the trimmed V and J ends, which lost 3 bases and 5 bases, there was a span of 22 bases. Germline CDR1 reads LNHDA; CDR2 reads SQIVND (reference sequence). The CDR3 spells CASSIPTARGGRTEAFF. In DNA, the CDR3 is TGTGCCAGTAGTATCCCAACAGCCCGCGGAGGGAGGACTGAAGCTTTCTTT.

V usage is TRBV4-2 and J usage is TRBJ2-3; 14 nucleotides align to TRBD2. Germline CDR1 and CDR2: LGHNA and YNFKEQ. The J segment lost 0 bases and the V segment lost 0 bases, leaving 2 bases of the junction unmatched. The CDR3 is 18 residues long. The chain's CDR3 is CASSQDRTSGGSTDTQYF. CDR3 sequence (DNA): TGTGCCAGCAGCCAAGACCGGACTAGCGGGGGGAGCACAGATACGCAGTATTTT.

The chain is built from TRBV4-3 and TRBJ1-6; no reliable D call. CDR1 is LGHNA and CDR2 is YSLEER in the germline V gene. The CDR3 runs to 15 residues. Trimming took off 0 bases at V and 7 bases at J, with 10 bases between the two ends. CDR3 in amino acids: CASSQDPRPNSPLHF. The CDR3 DNA sequence: TGCGCCAGCAGCCAAGATCCCAGGCCCAATTCACCCCTCCACTTT.

The chain uses TRBV18 and TRBJ2-1, with 11 bases lining up with TRBD2. J was trimmed by 3 bases and V by 4 bases; bases with no gene match: 2. Germline values: CDR1 KGHSH, CDR2 LQKENI. The CDR3 spans 15 residues. The CDR3, as DNA: TGTGCCAGCTCACTAACTAGCGGGGGCTACAATGAGCAGTTCTTC. Protein sequence: CASSLTSGGYNEQFF.

For this clone: A junction end diverges from the germline sequence, so it may reflect a read error. The V gene is TRBV6-6, the J gene TRBJ1-1; 8 bases are shared with TRBD1. CDR1 is MNHNY, CDR2 SVGAGI, per germline (reference sequence). The CDR3 is made up of 15 amino acids. CDR3 in amino acids: CASRGQATPNAEAFF. In DNA form, the CDR3 reads TGTGCCAGCAGGGGACAGGCAACCCCGAACGCTGAAGCTTTCTTT.

CDR3 in amino acids: CASITGLAGVKYF. The CDR3 DNA sequence: TGTGCCAGCATCACCGGACTAGCGGGGGTGAAGTATTTT. The rearrangement links TRBV7-2 to TRBJ2-3; TRBD2 aligns across 13 bases. The germline gives CDR1 SGHTA, CDR2 FQGNSA. Germline trimming cut 7 bases from V and 13 bases from J; bases unmatched to any gene: 8. The CDR3 extends over 13 amino acids.

The genes are TRBV5-1 and TRBJ2-2; TRBD1 might be the D (6 bases). The germline V gene encodes CDR1 SGHRS and CDR2 YFSETQ. The CDR3 covers 19 residues. With 0 bases removed from V and 0 bases from J, the gap between germline ends came to 18 bases. This CDR3 reads CASSLVRWDTGTNTGELFF. The DNA of the CDR3 is TGCGCCAGCAGCTTGGTAAGATGGGACACAGGAACGAACACCGGGGAGCTGTTTTTT.

The V call is TRBV6-5, the J call TRBJ1-2; 7 bases agree with TRBD1. CDR3 length equals 14 residues. Per germline, CDR1 MNHEY and CDR2 SVGAGI. V lost 2 bases to trimming and J lost 8 bases; unmatched junction nucleotides: 8. The CDR3 bases are TGTGCCAGCAGTTACGACAGGGTCTCGACCGGCTACACCTTC. Translated, it gives CASSYDRVSTGYTF.

In DNA, the CDR3 is TGTGCCAGCAGCCGCCAGACTAGCGGAAGCTCCTACGAGCAGTACTTC. Protein sequence: CASSRQTSGSSYEQYF. The chain employs TRBV4-2 and TRBJ2-7, with 9 bases aligning to TRBD2. The CDR3 is 16 residues long. J lost 0 bases, V lost 4 bases, and 7 bases had no gene match. The germline V gene encodes CDR1 LGHNA and CDR2 YNFKEQ.

The chain uses TRBV4-2 and TRBJ1-2, with 8 bases fitting TRBD1. Per germline, CDR1 LGHNA and CDR2 YNFKEQ. Losses at the gene ends were 2 bases for V and 0 bases for J; bases not matched to a gene: 2. The CDR3 contains 15 residues. In nucleotides, the CDR3 is TGTGCCAGCAGCCAACCGGACAGGGCTAACTATGGCTACACCTTC. This translates into CASSQPDRANYGYTF.

The chain carries TRBV5-1 and TRBJ1-1; no firm D call. The V and J ends lost 7 bases and 1 base respectively, with 11 bases between them. This CDR3 contains 13 residues. Germline V gene sequence: CDR1 SGHRS, CDR2 YFSETQ. CDR3 coding DNA: TGCGCCAGCCAAAGGAGTGGGAACACTGAAGCTTTCTTT. This gives the protein CASQRSGNTEAFF.

Comment on this clone: One end of the junction is discordant with germline, which a read error may explain. The CDR3 region has the DNA TGTGCTAGCAGCTTAGGTGCCGGACTAGCCTACGAGCAGTACTTC. It is translated as CASSLGAGLAYEQYF. This chain links TRBV7-7 with TRBJ2-7; 7 positions agree with TRBD2. CDR1 is SSHAT, CDR2 FNYEAQ, per germline (reference sequence). The length of the CDR3 is 15 residues. The entire variable domain, with the rest obtained from reference TRBV7-7 and TRBJ2-7, is as follows: GAGVSQSPRYKVTKRGQDVTLRCDPISSHATLYWYQQALGQGPEFLTYFNYEAQPDKSGLPSDRFSAERPEGSISTLTIQRTEQRDSAMYRCASSLGAGLAYEQYFGPGTRLTVT.

CDR3 nucleotides: TGTGCCAGCAGCTTACCAGGGGGCAGCTACACCTTC. Protein: CASSLPGGSYTF. The chain is built from TRBV7-2 and TRBJ1-2; 8 bases are a match to TRBD1. The junction had 2 bases not matched to a gene; V was cut back by 2 bases and J by 9 bases. The CDR3 extends over 12 amino acids. The germline gives CDR1 SGHTA, CDR2 FQGNSA.

V and J are TRBV7-3 and TRBJ2-6; 10 bases are shared with TRBD2. CDR3 length equals 18 residues. Germline lookup yields CDR1 SGHTA and CDR2 FQGTGA. Losses at the gene ends were 2 bases for V and 2 bases for J; bases not matched to a gene: 6. CDR3 nucleotide sequence: TGTGCCAGCAGCTTATTTCAGCGGGGGGGCGCTGGGGCCAACGTCCTGACTTTC. As protein: CASSLFQRGGAGANVLTF.

The chain has TRBV7-3 and TRBJ2-1; D is undetermined. The germline CDR1 and CDR2 sequences are SGHTA and FQGTGA. This CDR3 is built from 13 residues. Deletions cut 5 bases from V and 5 bases from J, with 10 bases between. CDR3 sequence: CASSELGDNEQFF. In DNA, the CDR3 is TGTGCCAGCAGCGAGCTAGGAGACAATGAGCAGTTCTTC.

This chain links TRBV2 with TRBJ2-7, with D possibly TRBD1 on 5 matching bases. The V end lost 10 bases, the J end lost 1 base, and 11 bases lay between the germline ends. Germline V gene lookup returns CDR1 SNHLY and CDR2 FYNNEI. The CDR3 covers 12 residues. The CDR3 bases are TGTGCCACCTCGACAGTGTCCTACGAGCAGTACTTC. It yields the protein CATSTVSYEQYF.

This rearrangement joins TRBV18 to TRBJ2-7; 9 positions agree with TRBD2. This CDR3 is built from 16 residues. Germline assignment: CDR1 KGHSH and CDR2 LQKENI. The ends lost 0 bases at V and 2 bases at J; junction bases unmatched: 5. CDR3 bases: TGTGCCAGCTCACCACCACTTGCGGGAGGGCCCTACGAGCAGTACTTC. This gives the protein CASSPPLAGGPYEQYF.

The chain uses TRBV27 and TRBJ1-4; TRBD1 is a possible D gene (6 bases). CDR1 MNHEY and CDR2 SMNVEV come from the germline V gene (reference sequence). The CDR3 spans 12 residues. The V and J ends lost 7 bases and 6 bases respectively, with 9 bases between them. The CDR3 DNA follows: TGTGCCAGCAAGGGGACATATGAAAAACTGTTTTTT. Protein product: CASKGTYEKLFF.

The genes are TRBV19 and TRBJ2-7, with 12 bases lining up with TRBD2. This CDR3 has 15 amino acids. V was clipped by 3 bases and J by 3 bases; unmatched bases: 3. Per germline, CDR1 LNHDA and CDR2 SQIVND (reference sequence). Here the CDR3 DNA reads TGTGCCAGTAGTATGAAGACTAGCGGGAGCTACGAGCAGTACTTC. It is translated as CASSMKTSGSYEQYF.

V and J are TRBV27 and TRBJ1-1; 7 positions agree with TRBD1. V dropped 6 bases and J dropped 8; count of bases not matched to a gene: 9. Germline lookup yields CDR1 MNHEY and CDR2 SMNVEV (reference sequence). The CDR3 is 13 residues long. The CDR3 sequence is CASSSITGAEAFF. CDR3 bases: TGTGCCAGCAGCAGTATTACAGGGGCCGAAGCTTTCTTT.

The chain joins TRBV18 to TRBJ1-3; a weak D match, TRBD1 (5 bases). Germline CDR1 and CDR2: KGHSH and LQKENI. The V and J ends lost 1 base and 0 bases respectively, with 10 bases between them. The CDR3 runs 16 residues. CDR3 sequence reads: CASSPRGPVSGNTIYF. The CDR3 coding sequence is TGTGCCAGCTCACCACGGGGCCCGGTCTCTGGAAACACCATATATTTT.

The rearrangement uses TRBV7-8 and TRBJ2-7; D gene uncertain. The germline V gene encodes CDR1 SGHVS and CDR2 FQNEAQ. V lost 2 bases and J 4 bases, leaving 9 bases between the germline ends. The CDR3 contains 13 residues. The CDR3 region is CASSLNSRYEQYF. CDR3 DNA: TGTGCCAGCAGCTTAAACAGCCGTTACGAGCAGTACTTC.

The V gene is TRBV18, the J gene TRBJ2-1; 7 bases agree with TRBD2. From germline, CDR1 is KGHSH and CDR2 LQKENI. The CDR3 has 13 residues. The ends lost 5 bases at V and 9 bases at J; junction bases unmatched: 7. This chain's CDR3 is CASSSTSQGEQFF. The DNA for the CDR3 is TGTGCCAGCTCATCGACTAGCCAGGGTGAGCAGTTCTTC.

This rearrangement joins TRBV7-2 to TRBJ2-1; 11 nucleotides agree with TRBD2. The CDR3 totals 15 residues. CDR1 and CDR2 (germline): SGHTA, FQGNSA. V dropped 4 bases and J dropped 7; count of bases not matched to a gene: 6. The CDR3 loop reads CASSSIAGGRNEQFF. The CDR3 DNA reads TGTGCCAGCAGCTCTATAGCGGGGGGGAGGAATGAGCAGTTCTTC. The full variable domain, with the rest looked up from reference TRBV7-2 and TRBJ2-1, is GAGVSQSPSNKVTEKGKDVELRCDPISGHTALYWYRQSLGQGLEFLIYFQGNSAPDKSGLPSDRFSAERTGGSVSTLTIQRTQQEDSAVYLCASSSIAGGRNEQFFGPGTRLTVL.

The chain is built from TRBV28 and TRBJ2-1; TRBD2 agrees at 15 bases. The ends lost 3 bases at V and 3 bases at J; junction bases unmatched: 3. CDR1 MDHEN and CDR2 SYDVKM come from the germline V gene. This CDR3 is built from 17 residues. The CDR3 DNA sequence: TGTGCCAGCAGTTTGGGGACTAGCGGGGGGCTCTACAATGAGCAGTTCTTC. Its translation is CASSLGTSGGLYNEQFF.

J is TRBJ1-1 and V is TRBV19; D is uncertain. Germline V gene lookup returns CDR1 LNHDA and CDR2 SQIVND (reference sequence). The CDR3 is made up of 12 amino acids. Trimming removed 5 bases at V and 11 bases at J, with 15 bases between. CDR3 in DNA: TGTGCCAGTAGTGCCACTTTTTCGGAGGCTTTCTTT. It specifies CASSATFSEAFF.

This sequence joins TRBV10-3 and TRBJ2-2; possibly TRBD1 for D (5 bases). This CDR3 is 16 amino acids long. Germline values: CDR1 ENHRY, CDR2 SYGVKD. V lost 6 bases to trimming and J lost 5 bases, with 19 bases between them. CDR3: CAISEKSSGSTGELFF. The CDR3 DNA is TGTGCCATCAGCGAAAAATCGTCAGGGTCGACCGGGGAGCTGTTTTTT.

The V call is TRBV28, the J call TRBJ2-4; tentative D call: TRBD2 (5 bases). The CDR3 covers 15 residues. The V gene lost 5 bases and the J gene lost 0 bases, with 11 bases spanning the gap. Germline loops: CDR1 MDHEN, CDR2 SYDVKM. The CDR3 reads CASSTQRIAKNIQYF. The CDR3, as DNA: TGTGCCAGCAGTACTCAGCGGATAGCCAAAAACATTCAGTACTTC.

The chain combines TRBV19 with TRBJ1-2; TRBD1 aligns across 7 bases. The junction had 4 bases not matched to a gene; V was cut back by 6 bases and J by 3 bases. From germline, CDR1 is LNHDA and CDR2 SQIVND (reference sequence). This CDR3 region has 13 residues. The CDR3 protein is CASSSTGHYGYTF. Here the CDR3 DNA reads TGTGCCAGTAGCTCGACAGGGCACTATGGCTACACCTTC.

The chain recombines TRBV18 with TRBJ2-3; D call uncertain. Germline CDR1 KGHSH, CDR2 LQKENI. This CDR3 comprises 15 residues. Trimming left V 0 bases short and J 9 bases short, with 16 bases between. CDR3: CASSPPSLPQITQYF. Here the CDR3 DNA reads TGTGCCAGCTCACCACCAAGTCTCCCACAGATAACGCAGTATTTT.

The chain employs TRBV10-3 and TRBJ2-7, with D possibly being TRBD1 (6 bases). Germline V CDR1 and CDR2: ENHRY, SYGVKD. Trimming removed 2 bases from V and 3 bases from J, with 11 bases in between. The CDR3 length is 14 residues. In DNA form, the CDR3 reads TGTGCCATCAGTGAGACCGGGACAAACTACGAGCAGTACTTC. Its protein is CAISETGTNYEQYF.